The sequence of this T cell receptor (beta chain) was determined in a study of T cell responses to AZD1222 COVID-19 vaccine. Profiled with immunoSEQ multiplex PCR; TCRdb holds only in-frame clones, not every one. The sample carries approximately 100,000 clones, 90% recorded once. Worth noting for this clone: What it binds is not known.

Findings and limits, study-wide: The donor group comprised mostly white British people and more females; the analysis possibly underestimated clonal diversity.

The CDR3 is made up of 11 amino acids. Germline CDR1 reads SQVTM; CDR2 reads ANQGSEA. Trimming cost V 8 bases and J 4 bases, with 10 bases left between them. The input for sequencing was peripheral blood, taken 28 days after the second AZD1222 dose. V usage is TRBV29-1 and J usage is TRBJ2-3; D ambiguous. The TCR originated in an adult who received the AZD1222 COVID-19 vaccine. CDR3 region: CSTRSPDTQYF. The CDR3, as DNA: TGCAGCACCCGAAGCCCAGATACGCAGTATTTT.